The TCR beta chain under discussion was sequenced for a study of CD8 T cells in Susac syndrome. Points from the study as a whole: As acknowledged by the study, its TCR sequencing and HLA analysis included a relatively small number of individuals.

It was with random hexamers that 0.5 to 1 ug RNA was reverse transcribed. TCRdb itself ran the immunoSEQ multiplex PCR reads through MiXCR, one entry per CDR3 protein. The sample lists around 130,000 distinct CDR3 sequences, around 86% occurring once. The V gene lost 2 bases and the J gene lost 1 base, with 6 bases spanning the gap. The CDR3 contains 12 residues. Germline values: CDR1 DFQATT, CDR2 SNEGSKA (reference sequence). CD8+ and CD4+ T cells from blood underwent TCR beta sequencing. Details on this clonotype: No antigen is known for it.

The specimen was CD8+ T cells from PBMCs. The source is a human donor with multiple sclerosis. This chain links TRBV20-1 with TRBJ2-7, with D uncertain. The CDR3 reads CSARSGSYEQYF. Here the CDR3 DNA reads TGCAGTGCTAGATCCGGATCCTACGAGCAGTACTTC.